The clone carrying this T cell receptor (beta chain) occurred many times. Unique molecular identifiers featured in how the TCRbeta library was prepared. TCRdb re-called the PCR reads with MiXCR, one entry per CDR3 protein. The data hold more than 550,000 distinct CDR3 sequences, with about 11% observed a single time. The data originate from a study of T-cell reconstitution after alpha-beta-depleted transplantation in children. This receptor was taken from a human donor who donated a stem cell graft to a child with acute myeloid leukemia. The input for sequencing was PBMCs from the stem cell graft donor, taken from the stem cell graft.

CDR3 sequence (DNA): TGCGCCAGCAGCTTTGGTGTGGGAGAGACCCAGTACTTC. Translating it yields CASSFGVGETQYF. The chain links TRBV5-1 to TRBJ2-5, with D uncertain. The length of the CDR3 is 13 residues. Germline loops: CDR1 SGHRS, CDR2 YFSETQ. Trimming removed 2 bases at V and 4 bases at J, with 9 bases between.